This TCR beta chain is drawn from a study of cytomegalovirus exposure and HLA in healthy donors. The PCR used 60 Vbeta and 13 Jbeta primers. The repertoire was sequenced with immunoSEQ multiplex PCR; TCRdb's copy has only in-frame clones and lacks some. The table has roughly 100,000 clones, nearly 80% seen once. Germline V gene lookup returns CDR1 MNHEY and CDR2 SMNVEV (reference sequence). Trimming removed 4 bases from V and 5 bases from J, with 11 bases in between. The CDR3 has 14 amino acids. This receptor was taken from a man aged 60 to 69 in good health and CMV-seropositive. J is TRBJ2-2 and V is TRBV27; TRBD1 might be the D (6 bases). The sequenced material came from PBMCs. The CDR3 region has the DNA TGTGCCAGCAGTTCAACACAGGGAACCGGGGAGCTGTTTTTT. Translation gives CASSSTQGTGELFF.